These 21 T cell receptor beta chains share one sample of origin, sequenced in a study of post-analysis software for immune sequencing data. General study points: Five TRBV segments, including TRBV5-6, TRBV5-1 and TRBV20-1, were more frequent in patients than controls.

Their antigens remain unidentified. Prepared TCR beta cDNA libraries contained unique molecular identifiers. TCRdb re-derived calls from the PCR reads in MiXCR, one entry per CDR3 protein. The sample has about 800,000 distinct CDR3 sequences; 30% are singletons. The sequencing sample was made of blood. All receptors come from a girl aged 10 to 17 with multiple sclerosis.

This clonotype has only a few counts. CDR3 in DNA: TGCAGTGCTAGTCGGCAGCGGCCTAATTCACCCCTCCACTTT. Amino acids: CSASRQRPNSPLHF. This chain connects TRBV20-1 to TRBJ1-6; no firm D call. V dropped 3 bases and J dropped 6 bases, with 12 bases sitting between them. From germline, CDR1 is DFQATT and CDR2 SNEGSKA (reference sequence). The CDR3 extends over 14 amino acids.

The chain employs TRBV5-1 and TRBJ1-2; 11 bases map to TRBD1. CDR3 length: 16 residues. The germline V gene encodes CDR1 SGHRS and CDR2 YFSETQ. V gave up 4 bases and J gave up 7 bases; unmatched junction bases: 12. Written as DNA, the CDR3 is TGCGCCAGCAGCCCTGGAGGGGGACAGGGGGTTACTGGCTACACCTTC. It yields the protein CASSPGGGQGVTGYTF.

This clonotype has a single count. The V and J genes are TRBV7-6 and TRBJ1-6; D may be TRBD1 (5 bases). Germline assignment: CDR1 SGHVS and CDR2 FNYEAQ. V lost 2 bases and J 7 bases, leaving 15 bases between the germline ends. CDR3 length: 16 amino acids. The CDR3 nucleotides read TGTGCCAGCAGCTTAAGCTCGCGAGACAGCAATTCACCCCTCCACTTT. Translated: CASSLSSRDSNSPLHF.

The chain employs TRBV20-1 and TRBJ2-7, with 7 bases fitting TRBD1. Trimming took 6 bases from V and 6 from J; bases not matched to a gene: 14. This CDR3 is built from 14 residues. Germline CDR1 and CDR2: DFQATT and SNEGSKA (reference sequence). The CDR3 reads CSASKTGLLAEQYF. DNA for the CDR3: TGCAGTGCCTCGAAGACAGGGTTGTTGGCCGAGCAGTACTTC.

This clonotype was observed a handful of times. V and J are TRBV6-1 and TRBJ2-7, with TRBD1 as a possible D gene (6 bases). Germline V CDR1 and CDR2: MNHNS, SASEGT. The V end was cut by 3 bases, the J end by 3 bases, with 9 bases between. The CDR3 covers 13 residues. The CDR3 loop reads CASSDGQIYEQYF. The CDR3 DNA follows: TGTGCCAGCAGTGACGGACAGATCTACGAGCAGTACTTC.

This clonotype was counted between two and nine times. The V gene is TRBV13, the J gene TRBJ1-2; unclear D gene. Between the trimmed V and J ends, which lost 1 base and 5 bases, there was a span of 8 bases. Germline V CDR1 and CDR2: PRHDT, FYEKMQ (reference sequence). This CDR3 is 13 amino acids long. The CDR3 sequence: CASSLAQKYGYTF. CDR3 sequence (DNA): TGTGCCAGCAGCTTAGCACAGAAATATGGCTACACCTTC.

CDR3 residues: CASSSDLSNEQYF. CDR3 nucleotides: TGTGCCAGCAGTTCCGACCTATCTAATGAGCAGTACTTC. V usage is TRBV27 and J usage is TRBJ2-5; no firm D call. Trimming shortened V by 4 bases and J by 11 bases, and 17 bases separated the two germline ends. Germline values: CDR1 MNHEY, CDR2 SMNVEV (reference sequence). The length of the CDR3 is 13 residues.

V is TRBV29-1 and J is TRBJ1-2; no definite D call. The CDR3 extends over 14 amino acids. Trimming removed 0 bases from V and 4 bases from J, with 12 bases in between. CDR1 and CDR2 (germline): SQVTM, ANQGSEA. This CDR3 is CSVEDRRLGYGYTF. CDR3 in DNA: TGCAGCGTTGAAGATCGACGGTTGGGCTATGGCTACACCTTC.

The chain combines TRBV4-3 with TRBJ2-1, with TRBD1 identical over 7 bases. The CDR3 loop spans 14 amino acids. With 3 bases clipped from V and 8 bases from J, the junction kept 7 bases outside the gene matches. CDR1 is LGHNA and CDR2 is YSLEER in the germline V gene. CDR3 sequence: CASSQGTASDEQFF. CDR3 bases: TGCGCCAGCAGCCAGGGGACAGCTTCGGATGAGCAGTTCTTC.

This chain links TRBV20-1 with TRBJ2-5, with 14 nucleotides matching TRBD2. The J call may be wrong; the DNA end is better matched by TRBJ2-7. CDR1 is DFQATT and CDR2 is SNEGSKA in the germline V gene (reference sequence). This CDR3 contains 17 residues. The CDR3 sequence: CSAHSGLAGASPLEQYF. The CDR3 DNA follows: TGCAGTGCTCACTCGGGACTAGCGGGAGCCTCTCCCCTCGAGCAGTACTTC.

The table lists this clonotype with many counts. The chain links TRBV4-3 to TRBJ2-5; 8 bases are a match to TRBD1. J lost 5 bases, V lost 3 bases, and 8 bases had no gene match. The germline V gene encodes CDR1 LGHNA and CDR2 YSLEER. The CDR3 length is 15 residues. CDR3 in DNA: TGCGCCAGCAGCCAGGACGTCGACAGGGGTGAGACCCAGTACTTC. Translating gives CASSQDVDRGETQYF.

This clonotype showed up just a few times. This chain uses TRBV29-1 with TRBJ2-5, with TRBD1 matching 7 bases. Germline assignment: CDR1 SQVTM and CDR2 ANQGSEA. V gave up 3 bases and J gave up 4 bases; unmatched junction bases: 5. The CDR3 spans 13 residues. The CDR3, as DNA: TGCAGCGTTGATTTAAGGGGGCGAGAGACCCAGTACTTC. It codes for CSVDLRGRETQYF.

This clonotype was observed a few times. The chain links TRBV20-1 to TRBJ2-7; 8 nucleotides line up with TRBD2. V trimming: 0 bases; J trimming: 3 bases; junction bases outside the gene matches: 10. This CDR3 spans 16 amino acids. Germline V gene lookup returns CDR1 DFQATT and CDR2 SNEGSKA (reference sequence). The CDR3 loop reads CSARDLSSGWDYEQYF. In DNA form, the CDR3 reads TGCAGTGCTAGAGATCTTTCTAGCGGGTGGGACTACGAGCAGTACTTC.

The chain links TRBV5-1 to TRBJ2-1; 7 bases match TRBD1. Germline V gene sequence: CDR1 SGHRS, CDR2 YFSETQ. This CDR3 has 14 residues. J lost 6 bases, V lost 4 bases, and 7 bases had no gene match. For the CDR3, the DNA is TGCGCCAGCAGCCGAGGACAGGAAGTCAATGAGCAGTTCTTC. Its translation: CASSRGQEVNEQFF.

The CDR3 protein is CASSKERRPQAEVSGELFF. The CDR3 nucleotides read TGTGCCAGCAGCAAAGAGCGGCGCCCCCAGGCGGAGGTTTCCGGGGAGCTGTTTTTT. The chain is built from TRBV21-1 and TRBJ2-2; whether TRBD1, the table's D call, matches the DNA was not checked. TRBV21-1 is a pseudogene segment. This CDR3 contains 19 residues.

The J gene is TRBJ2-3, the V gene TRBV12-3 or TRBV12-4; perhaps TRBD1 as D (6 bases). This CDR3 is built from 14 residues. V dropped 8 bases and J dropped 2 bases, with 14 bases sitting between them. The CDR3 loop is CASAKTGYTDTQYF. The DNA for the CDR3 is TGTGCCAGCGCCAAGACAGGATACACAGATACGCAGTATTTT.

This clonotype was picked up a small number of times. The J gene is TRBJ1-3, the V gene TRBV7-9; no definite D call. The CDR3 extends over 10 amino acids. Deletions cut 11 bases from V and 7 bases from J, with 9 bases between. The germline V gene has CDR1 SEHNR and CDR2 FQNEAQ (reference sequence). The CDR3 region has the DNA TGTGCCGGCGGAGGCAACACCATATATTTT. This gives the protein CAGGGNTIYF.

The chain joins TRBV29-1 to TRBJ2-5, with D perhaps given as TRBD1 or TRBD2 (5 bases each). The CDR3 extends over 16 amino acids. V dropped 2 bases and J dropped 2 bases, with 18 bases sitting between them. CDR1 and CDR2 from the germline V gene are SQVTM and ANQGSEA. The DNA for the CDR3 is TGCAGCGTTGAACAAATACGGGGCCTCCGTCAAGAGACCCAGTACTTC. It translates to CSVEQIRGLRQETQYF.

The rearrangement links TRBV10-3 to TRBJ2-5; 8 nucleotides agree with TRBD1. Losses at the gene ends were 1 base for V and 5 bases for J; bases not matched to a gene: 12. CDR1 and CDR2 from the germline V gene are ENHRY and SYGVKD. CDR3 length: 17 residues. The CDR3 nucleotides are TGTGCCATCAGTGAGTACGCCCGACAGGGGAGCAGGGAGACCCAGTACTTC. Encoded protein: CAISEYARQGSRETQYF.

As to this clonotype: At one end the junction does not follow the germline gene, possibly because of a read error. The rearrangement links TRBV5-1 to TRBJ2-1; 7 bases fit TRBD1. The CDR3 is made up of 14 amino acids. Germline assignment: CDR1 SGHRS and CDR2 YFSETQ. The CDR3 spells CASSRGQTYSEQFF. The CDR3 DNA follows: TGCGCCAGCAGTAGGGGACAGACATACAGTGAGCAGTTCTTC. Full variable domain (rest looked up from reference TRBV5-1 and TRBJ2-1): KAGVTQTPRYLIKTRGQQVTLSCSPISGHRSVSWYQQTPGQGLQFLFEYFSETQRNKGNFPGRFSGRQFSNSRSEMNVSTLELGDSALYLCASSRGQTYSEQFFGPGTRLTVL.

The chain combines TRBV11-2 with TRBJ2-1; 10 nucleotides line up with TRBD2. Germline assignment: CDR1 SGHAT and CDR2 FQNNGV. CDR3 size: 20 residues. V was clipped by 3 bases and J by 0 bases; unmatched bases: 14. The CDR3 here is CASSLRPPQAGGSSYNEQFF. As DNA, the CDR3 is TGTGCCAGCAGCTTGCGGCCCCCACAAGCGGGAGGGAGCTCCTACAATGAGCAGTTCTTC.